The 15 T cell receptor beta chains below come from one sample, sequenced in a study of cytomegalovirus exposure and HLA in healthy donors. A multiplex PCR was run with 60 Vbeta primers and 13 Jbeta primers. Sequencing used immunoSEQ multiplex PCR; TCRdb keeps in-frame clones, though not all of them. This sample has 90,000 to 130,000 clones, with over 60% found just once. Sequencing input: PBMCs. Receptors were obtained from a woman aged 18-29 years in good health and CMV-seropositive.

The CDR3 region has the DNA TGTGCCACCAGCCTAGAGATGGTCTCTGGAAACACCATATATTTT. It specifies CATSLEMVSGNTIYF. The J gene is TRBJ1-3, the V gene TRBV15; D unclear. Trimming shortened V by 5 bases and J by 0 bases, and 11 bases separated the two germline ends. Germline V gives CDR1 LNHNV, CDR2 YYDKDF (reference sequence). This CDR3 region has 15 residues. Supplemented by reference TRBV15 and TRBJ1-3, the full variable domain reads DAMVIQNPRYQVTQFGKPVTLSCSQTLNHNVMYWYQQKSSQAPKLLFHYYDKDFNNEADTPDNFQSRRPNTSFCFLDIRSPGLGDTAMYLCATSLEMVSGNTIYFGEGSWLTVV.

V gene TRBV5-4 combines with J gene TRBJ2-1; D gene ambiguous. V lost 4 bases and J 0 bases, leaving 20 bases between the germline ends. This CDR3 is 18 amino acids long. Germline assignment: CDR1 SGHNT and CDR2 YYREEE (reference sequence). The CDR3 sequence is CASSRLGGRYSSYNEQFF. The CDR3, as DNA: TGTGCCAGCAGCCGCCTGGGTGGTCGGTACAGCTCCTACAATGAGCAGTTCTTC.

V is TRBV29-1 and J is TRBJ1-2, with D possibly being TRBD1 (6 bases). Per germline, CDR1 SQVTM and CDR2 ANQGSEA. Trimming pared 7 bases from V and 8 bases from J, leaving 17 bases between. CDR3 length: 12 residues. CDR3: CSDLDRHSGYTF. The CDR3 bases are TGCAGCGATCTAGACAGGCATTCAGGCTACACCTTC.

The chain links TRBV4-2 to TRBJ2-2; possibly TRBD2 for D (6 bases). V was shortened by 0 bases and J by 6 bases, with 17 bases between the two germline ends. Germline V gene data show CDR1 as LGHNA and CDR2 as YNFKEQ. The CDR3 totals 17 residues. CDR3 protein: CASSQDSGTLWAGELFF. The CDR3 region has the DNA TGTGCCAGCAGCCAAGATAGCGGAACCCTTTGGGCCGGGGAGCTGTTTTTT.

This clone was observed a few times. V gene TRBV7-3 combines with J gene TRBJ2-2, with D tentatively TRBD1 (5 bases). The V gene lost 5 bases and the J gene lost 2 bases, with 12 bases spanning the gap. The CDR3 consists of 15 residues. Germline CDR1 reads SGHTA; CDR2 reads FQGTGA. The CDR3 coding sequence is TGTGCCAGCAGCCAGGGTCCCGTCAACACCGGGGAGCTGTTTTTT. Translating it yields CASSQGPVNTGELFF.

The gene calls are TRBV27 and TRBJ1-1, with D unclear. Germline V lookup: CDR1 MNHEY, CDR2 SMNVEV (reference sequence). The CDR3 consists of 13 residues. Deletions cut 2 bases from V and 0 bases from J, with 4 bases between. CDR3 coding DNA: TGTGCCAGCAGTTTAGTAATGAACACTGAAGCTTTCTTT. It encodes CASSLVMNTEAFF.

DNA for the CDR3: TGTGCCAGCAGCTACCGGGACAGGGGTGGCTACGAGCAGTACTTC. Translation gives CASSYRDRGGYEQYF. The gene calls are TRBV7-9 and TRBJ2-7, with TRBD1 matching over 10 bases. The trim removed 4 bases at V and 3 bases at J, leaving 6 bases unmatched. The CDR3 has 15 amino acids. In germline, CDR1 is SEHNR, CDR2 FQNEAQ (reference sequence). Supplemented by reference TRBV7-9 and TRBJ2-7, the full variable domain reads DTGVSQNPRHKITKRGQNVTFRCDPISEHNRLYWYRQTLGQGPEFLTYFQNEAQLEKSRLLSDRFSAERPKGSFSTLEIQRTEQGDSAMYLCASSYRDRGGYEQYFGPGTRLTVT.

The genes are TRBV27 and TRBJ2-3; weak D call: TRBD2 (5 bases). Trimming cost V 5 bases and J 6 bases, with 12 bases left between them. Germline-derived CDR1 and CDR2 are MNHEY and SMNVEV (reference sequence). This CDR3 region has 13 residues. CDR3: CASSPTRGDTQYF. CDR3 nucleotides: TGTGCCAGCAGTCCCACGAGAGGGGATACGCAGTATTTT.

The V and J genes are TRBV30 and TRBJ2-7; 14 positions match TRBD2. Germline values: CDR1 GTSNPN, CDR2 SVGIG (reference sequence). The CDR3 sequence is 15 residues long. Trimming at V came to 3 bases and at J to 5 bases, leaving 6 bases not matched to a gene. CDR3 region: CAWSLPGLAGDEQYF. CDR3 in DNA: TGTGCCTGGAGCTTGCCGGGACTAGCGGGAGACGAGCAGTACTTC.

This clone was seen a single time. This rearrangement joins TRBV5-1 to TRBJ1-2; the match to TRBD1 covers 8 bases. Germline assignment: CDR1 SGHRS and CDR2 YFSETQ. Germline trimming cut 2 bases from V and 6 bases from J; bases unmatched to any gene: 12. This CDR3 comprises 16 residues. In DNA, the CDR3 is TGCGCCAGCAGCTTTGACAGGGGTGGTCCGGAAGATGGCTACACCTTC. Protein: CASSFDRGGPEDGYTF. Looking up the rest from reference TRBV5-1 and TRBJ1-2 gives the full variable domain: KAGVTQTPRYLIKTRGQQVTLSCSPISGHRSVSWYQQTPGQGLQFLFEYFSETQRNKGNFPGRFSGRQFSNSRSEMNVSTLELGDSALYLCASSFDRGGPEDGYTFGSGTRLTVV.

The CDR3 DNA sequence: TGCGCCAGACCCTCAGGGGGACGCCTAACCTACGAGCAGTACTTC. This gives the protein CARPSGGRLTYEQYF. This rearrangement joins TRBV5-1 to TRBJ2-7, with 7 bases matching TRBD1. The CDR3 is 15 amino acids. Trimming took 8 bases from V and 2 from J; bases not matched to a gene: 13. Germline CDR1 is SGHRS and CDR2 is YFSETQ.

This chain links TRBV27 with TRBJ2-1; 7 bases are shared with TRBD2. The germline CDR1 and CDR2 sequences are MNHEY and SMNVEV (reference sequence). J gave up 3 bases and V 6 bases, and 8 bases lay outside the gene matches. The CDR3 length is 15 residues. DNA of the CDR3: TGTGCCAGCAGCCCGGGGGGAGGGGTCTACAATGAGCAGTTCTTC. This codes for CASSPGGGVYNEQFF.

This rearrangement joins TRBV6-5 to TRBJ2-5; no firm D call. V lost 5 bases to trimming and J lost 7 bases, with 17 bases between them. In germline, CDR1 is MNHEY, CDR2 SVGAGI. This CDR3 comprises 14 residues. This chain's CDR3 is CASSPTGPTGTQYF. The CDR3 DNA follows: TGTGCCAGCAGTCCGACCGGTCCGACGGGGACCCAGTACTTC.

This sequence joins TRBV2 and TRBJ1-5; 8 positions match TRBD1. CDR3 size: 14 residues. CDR1 is SNHLY and CDR2 is FYNNEI in the germline V gene. Trimming removed 4 bases from V and 6 bases from J; junction bases left unmatched: 5. CDR3 sequence reads: CASSAGQGGQPQHF. The CDR3, as DNA: TGTGCCAGCAGTGCCGGACAGGGAGGTCAGCCCCAGCATTTT.

This chain's CDR3 is CASSLLRIYEQYF. The CDR3, as DNA: TGTGCCAGCAGTTTATTGAGGATCTACGAGCAGTACTTC. The chain uses TRBV28 and TRBJ2-7, with D unclear. Germline assignment: CDR1 MDHEN and CDR2 SYDVKM. This CDR3 comprises 13 residues. V was cut by 1 base and J by 3 bases, with 7 bases left in between.